This T cell receptor (beta chain) originates from a study of T cell responses to AZD1222 COVID-19 vaccine. The CDR3 is made up of 14 amino acids. Germline V gene lookup returns CDR1 MDHEN and CDR2 SYDVKM. Trimming cost V 6 bases and J 7 bases, with 15 bases left between them. A note on this clone: Its antigen remains unknown.

Sequencing was performed with immunoSEQ multiplex PCR; in TCRdb, only in-frame clones are kept and a portion is missing. This sample has under 200,000 clones, with roughly nine tenths found just once. Study-wide results and limits: Among the donors, most were white British and more were female, and clonal diversity was possibly underestimated. Reports say nearly half of spike-specific TCRs go after unmutated variant regions. Two AZD1222 doses significantly raised spike-specific TCR breadth and depth over controls.

This TCR came from an adult who received the AZD1222 COVID-19 vaccine. Source: peripheral blood, taken 28 days after the second AZD1222 dose. The chain uses TRBV28 and TRBJ2-2; tentative D call: TRBD1 (6 bases). Here the CDR3 reads CASSHLEGVGELFF. CDR3 in DNA: TGTGCCAGCAGCCACCTTGAGGGGGTCGGGGAGCTGTTTTTT. The variable domain in full, completed from reference TRBV28 and TRBJ2-2, reads DVKVTQSSRYLVKRTGEKVFLECVQDMDHENMFWYRQDPGLGLRLIYFSYDVKMKEKGDIPEGYSVSREKKERFSLILESASTNQTSMYLCASSHLEGVGELFFGEGSRLTVL.